This section outlines one T cell receptor beta chain sequence together with its context. Germline loops: CDR1 SGHDT, CDR2 YYEEEE. The CDR3 contains 17 residues. Trimming left V 2 bases short and J 6 bases short, with 21 bases between. The source of the sample is a study of resident and recirculating memory T cells in vitiligo. Clones were read by immunoSEQ multiplex PCR, and TCRdb kept only the in-frame ones, dropping some. The sample lists 70,000 or so clones, approximately 90% occurring once. This chain uses TRBV5-6 with TRBJ1-5, with a weak D call TRBD1 (6 bases). The specimen was blood. This clonotype was sampled from a male donor with vitiligo. The CDR3 here is CASSLRPTGRAGQPQHF. The CDR3 bases are TGTGCCAGCAGCTTAAGGCCCACAGGGAGGGCTGGTCAGCCCCAGCATTTT.